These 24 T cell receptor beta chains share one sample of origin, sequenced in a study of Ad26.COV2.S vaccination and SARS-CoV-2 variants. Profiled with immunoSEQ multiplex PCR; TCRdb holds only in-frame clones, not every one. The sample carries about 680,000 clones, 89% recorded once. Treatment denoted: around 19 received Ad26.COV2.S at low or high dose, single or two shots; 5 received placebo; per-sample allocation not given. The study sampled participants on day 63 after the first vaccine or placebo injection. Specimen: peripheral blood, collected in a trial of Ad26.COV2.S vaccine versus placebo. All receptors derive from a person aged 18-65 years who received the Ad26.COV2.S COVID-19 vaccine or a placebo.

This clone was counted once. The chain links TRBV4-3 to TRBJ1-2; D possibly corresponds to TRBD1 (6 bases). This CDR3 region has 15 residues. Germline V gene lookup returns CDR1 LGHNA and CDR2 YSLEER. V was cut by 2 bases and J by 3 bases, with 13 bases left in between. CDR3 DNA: TGCGCCAGCAGCCAATCGTCGGGACACCACTATGGCTACACCTTC. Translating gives CASSQSSGHHYGYTF.

The CDR3 region is CASSPGTSGTGTQYF. CDR3 nucleotide sequence: TGTGCCAGCAGCCCCGGGACTAGCGGTACTGGGACCCAGTACTTC. This chain connects TRBV9 to TRBJ2-5; the match to TRBD2 covers 11 bases. The germline gives CDR1 SGDLS, CDR2 YYNGEE. Trimming at V came to 4 bases and at J to 7 bases, leaving 9 bases not matched to a gene. The length of the CDR3 is 15 residues. The full variable domain, rest sourced from reference TRBV9 and TRBJ2-5, is DSGVTQTPKHLITATGQRVTLRCSPRSGDLSVYWYQQSLDQGLQFLIQYYNGEERAKGNILERFSAQQFPDLHSELNLSSLELGDSALYFCASSPGTSGTGTQYFGPGTRLLVL.

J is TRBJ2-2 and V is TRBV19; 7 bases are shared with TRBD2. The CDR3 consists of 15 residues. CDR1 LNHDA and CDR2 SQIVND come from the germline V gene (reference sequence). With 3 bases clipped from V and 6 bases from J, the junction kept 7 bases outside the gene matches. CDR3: CASSMGGRLPGELFF. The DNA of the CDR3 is TGTGCCAGTAGTATGGGAGGGAGGCTCCCCGGGGAGCTGTTTTTT.

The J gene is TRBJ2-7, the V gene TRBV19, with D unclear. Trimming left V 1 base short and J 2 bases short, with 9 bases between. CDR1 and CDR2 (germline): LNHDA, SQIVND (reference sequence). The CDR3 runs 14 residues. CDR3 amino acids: CASSIAFFPYEQYF. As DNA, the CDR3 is TGTGCCAGTAGTATAGCTTTTTTTCCCTACGAGCAGTACTTC.

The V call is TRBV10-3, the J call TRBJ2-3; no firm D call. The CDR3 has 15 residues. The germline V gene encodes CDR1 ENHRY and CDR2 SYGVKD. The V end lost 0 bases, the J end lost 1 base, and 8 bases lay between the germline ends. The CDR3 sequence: CAISESAMGTDTQYF. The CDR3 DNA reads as TGTGCCATCAGTGAGTCAGCCATGGGCACAGATACGCAGTATTTT.

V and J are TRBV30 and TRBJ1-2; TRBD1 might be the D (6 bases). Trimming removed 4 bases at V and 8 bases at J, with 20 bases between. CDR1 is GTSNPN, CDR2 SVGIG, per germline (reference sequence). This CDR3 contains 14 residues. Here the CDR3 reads CAWIAGGARSGYTF. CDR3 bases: TGTGCCTGGATCGCGGGGGGCGCCCGGTCCGGCTACACCTTC.

CDR3 coding DNA: TGTGCCAGCTCACCCTCCAGGGAGTACGAGCAGTACTTC. It encodes CASSPSREYEQYF. This sequence joins TRBV18 and TRBJ2-7; perhaps D is TRBD1 or TRBD2 (5 bases each). CDR1 is KGHSH and CDR2 is LQKENI in the germline V gene. The CDR3 sequence is 13 residues long. Deletions cut 3 bases from V and 4 bases from J, with 10 bases between. The variable domain in full, completed from reference TRBV18 and TRBJ2-7, reads NAGVMQNPRHLVRRRGQEARLRCSPMKGHSHVYWYRQLPEEGLKFMVYLQKENIIDESGMPKERFSAEFPKEGPSILRIQQVVRGDSAAYFCASSPSREYEQYFGPGTRLTVT.

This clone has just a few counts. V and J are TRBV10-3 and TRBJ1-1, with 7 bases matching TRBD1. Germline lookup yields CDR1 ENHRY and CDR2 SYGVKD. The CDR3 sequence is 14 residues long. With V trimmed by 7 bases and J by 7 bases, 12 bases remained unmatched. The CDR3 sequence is CAINHDRVGGEAFF. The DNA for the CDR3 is TGTGCCATCAACCACGACAGGGTCGGAGGTGAAGCTTTCTTT.

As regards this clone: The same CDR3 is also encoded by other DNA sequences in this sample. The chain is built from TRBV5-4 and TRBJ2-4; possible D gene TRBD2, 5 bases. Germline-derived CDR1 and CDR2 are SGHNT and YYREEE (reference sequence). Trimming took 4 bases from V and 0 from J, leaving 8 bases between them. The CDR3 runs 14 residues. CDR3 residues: CASSTGLAKNIQYF. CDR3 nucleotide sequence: TGTGCCAGCAGCACGGGGTTAGCCAAAAACATTCAGTACTTC.

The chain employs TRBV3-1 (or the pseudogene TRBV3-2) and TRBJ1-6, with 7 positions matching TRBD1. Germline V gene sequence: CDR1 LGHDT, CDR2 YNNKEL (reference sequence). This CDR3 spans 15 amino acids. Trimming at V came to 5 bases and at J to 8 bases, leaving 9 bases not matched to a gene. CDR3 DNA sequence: TGTGCCAGCAGCACCACGACAGGGCAAGATTCACCCCTCCACTTT. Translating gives CASSTTTGQDSPLHF.

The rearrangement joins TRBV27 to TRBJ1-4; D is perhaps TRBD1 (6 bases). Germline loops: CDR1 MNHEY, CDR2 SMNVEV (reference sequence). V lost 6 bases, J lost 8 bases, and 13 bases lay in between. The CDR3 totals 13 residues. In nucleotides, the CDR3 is TGTGCCAGCAGGGGGGGGGCGTGGGAAAAACTGTTTTTT. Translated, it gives CASRGGAWEKLFF.

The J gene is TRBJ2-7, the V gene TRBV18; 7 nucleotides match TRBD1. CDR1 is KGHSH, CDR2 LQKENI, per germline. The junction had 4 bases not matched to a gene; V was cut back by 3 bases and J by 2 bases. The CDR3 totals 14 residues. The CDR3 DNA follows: TGTGCCAGCTCACCCCCGGGACAGCCCTACGAGCAGTACTTC. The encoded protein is CASSPPGQPYEQYF.

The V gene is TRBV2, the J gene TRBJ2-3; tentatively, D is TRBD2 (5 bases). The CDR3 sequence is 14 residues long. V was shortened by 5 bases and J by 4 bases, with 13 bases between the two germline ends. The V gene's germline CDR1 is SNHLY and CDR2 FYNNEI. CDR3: CASSRGRRSDTQYF. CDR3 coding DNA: TGTGCCAGCAGTCGAGGGCGGAGGTCAGATACGCAGTATTTT. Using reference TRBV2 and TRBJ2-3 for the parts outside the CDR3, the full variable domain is EPEVTQTPSHQVTQMGQEVILRCVPISNHLYFYWYRQILGQKVEFLVSFYNNEISEKSEIFDDQFSVERPDGSNFTLKIRSTKLEDSAMYFCASSRGRRSDTQYFGPGTRLTVL.

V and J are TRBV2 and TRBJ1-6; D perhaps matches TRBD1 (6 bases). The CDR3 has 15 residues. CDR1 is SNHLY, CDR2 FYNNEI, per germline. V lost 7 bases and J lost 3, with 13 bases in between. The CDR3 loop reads CASTPTGSYNSPLHF. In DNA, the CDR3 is TGTGCCAGCACCCCGACAGGCAGCTATAATTCACCCCTCCACTTT. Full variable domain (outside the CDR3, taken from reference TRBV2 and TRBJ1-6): EPEVTQTPSHQVTQMGQEVILRCVPISNHLYFYWYRQILGQKVEFLVSFYNNEISEKSEIFDDQFSVERPDGSNFTLKIRSTKLEDSAMYFCASTPTGSYNSPLHFGNGTRLTVT.

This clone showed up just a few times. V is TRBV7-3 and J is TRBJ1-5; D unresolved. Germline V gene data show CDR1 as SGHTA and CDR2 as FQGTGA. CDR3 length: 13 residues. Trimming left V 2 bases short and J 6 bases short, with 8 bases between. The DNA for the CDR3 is TGTGCCAGCAGCTTAGGCTCGGGTCAGCCCCAGCATTTT. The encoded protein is CASSLGSGQPQHF.

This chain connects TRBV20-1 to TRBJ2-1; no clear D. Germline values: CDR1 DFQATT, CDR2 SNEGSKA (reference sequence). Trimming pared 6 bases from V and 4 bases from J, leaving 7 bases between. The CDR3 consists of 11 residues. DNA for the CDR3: TGCAGTGCAATACCGTACAATGAGCAGTTCTTC. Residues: CSAIPYNEQFF.

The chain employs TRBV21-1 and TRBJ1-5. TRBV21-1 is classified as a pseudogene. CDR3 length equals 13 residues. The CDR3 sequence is CASSVRSNQPQHF. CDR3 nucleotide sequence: TGTGCCAGCAGCGTCCGGAGCAATCAGCCCCAGCATTTT.

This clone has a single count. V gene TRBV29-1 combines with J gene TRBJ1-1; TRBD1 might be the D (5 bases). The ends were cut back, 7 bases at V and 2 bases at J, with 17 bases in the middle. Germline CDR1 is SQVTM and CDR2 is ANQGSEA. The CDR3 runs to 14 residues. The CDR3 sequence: CSAASGSPNTEAFF. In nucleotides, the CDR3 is TGCAGCGCGGCCTCAGGGTCCCCTAACACTGAAGCTTTCTTT.

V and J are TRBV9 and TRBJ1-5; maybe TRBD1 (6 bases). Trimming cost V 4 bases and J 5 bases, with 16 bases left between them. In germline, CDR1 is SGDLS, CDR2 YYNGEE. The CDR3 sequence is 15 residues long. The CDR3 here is CASSTRPDRDQPQHF. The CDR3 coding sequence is TGTGCCAGCAGCACCCGCCCGGACAGAGATCAGCCCCAGCATTTT.

CDR3 sequence reads: CASSQPTSGGGYEQFF. As DNA, the CDR3 is TGTGCCAGCAGCCAGCCGACTAGCGGGGGAGGCTATGAGCAGTTCTTC. The gene calls are TRBV4-2 and TRBJ2-1; 12 positions match TRBD2. Germline values: CDR1 LGHNA, CDR2 YNFKEQ. This CDR3 has 16 residues. The junction had 8 bases not matched to a gene; V was cut back by 3 bases and J by 8 bases.

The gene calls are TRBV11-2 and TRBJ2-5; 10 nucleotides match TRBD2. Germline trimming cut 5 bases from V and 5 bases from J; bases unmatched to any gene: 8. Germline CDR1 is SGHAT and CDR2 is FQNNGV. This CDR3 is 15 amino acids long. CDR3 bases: TGTGCCAGCAGCGACACTAGCGGGAATGGGGAGACCCAGTACTTC. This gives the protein CASSDTSGNGETQYF.

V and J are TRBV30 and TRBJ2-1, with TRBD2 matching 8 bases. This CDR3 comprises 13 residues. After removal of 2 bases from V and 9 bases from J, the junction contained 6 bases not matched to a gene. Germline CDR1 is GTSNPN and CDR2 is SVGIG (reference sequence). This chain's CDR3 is CAWSNLAGFEQFF. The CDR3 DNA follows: TGTGCCTGGAGTAATCTAGCGGGTTTTGAGCAGTTCTTC.

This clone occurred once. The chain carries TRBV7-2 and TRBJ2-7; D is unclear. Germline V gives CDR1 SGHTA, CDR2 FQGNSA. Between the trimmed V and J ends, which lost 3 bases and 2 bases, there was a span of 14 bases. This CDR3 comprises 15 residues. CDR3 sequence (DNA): TGTGCCAGCAGCTTCCCCGACTCTCATCCCTACGAGCAGTACTTC. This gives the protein CASSFPDSHPYEQYF. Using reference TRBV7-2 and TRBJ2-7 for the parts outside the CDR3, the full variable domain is GAGVSQSPSNKVTEKGKDVELRCDPISGHTALYWYRQSLGQGLEFLIYFQGNSAPDKSGLPSDRFSAERTGGSVSTLTIQRTQQEDSAVYLCASSFPDSHPYEQYFGPGTRLTVT.

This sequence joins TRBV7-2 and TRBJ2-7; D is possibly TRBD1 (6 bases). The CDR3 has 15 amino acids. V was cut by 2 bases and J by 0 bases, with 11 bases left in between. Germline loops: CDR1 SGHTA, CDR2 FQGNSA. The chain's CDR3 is CASSLQQGSSYEQYF. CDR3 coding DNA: TGTGCCAGCAGCTTACAACAGGGAAGCTCCTACGAGCAGTACTTC.